A single sample is the source of the 5 T cell receptor beta chains below, sequenced in a study of control samples from healthy donors and cancer patients. TCRdb keeps only in-frame clones here, not all; method: immunoSEQ multiplex PCR. The profile shows some 150,000 clones, 91% of them singletons. Sample: blood. These receptors came from a man aged 25-45 years in good health.

The J gene is TRBJ1-1, the V gene TRBV7-9, with D uncertain. CDR3 length equals 12 residues. The V and J ends lost 3 bases and 0 bases respectively, with 2 bases between them. CDR1 and CDR2 from the germline V gene are SEHNR and FQNEAQ (reference sequence). The CDR3 spells CASSFLNTEAFF. CDR3 bases: TGTGCCAGCAGCTTTTTGAACACTGAAGCTTTCTTT.

The chain has TRBV24-1 and TRBJ2-1; 10 bases are shared with TRBD2. CDR1 and CDR2 from the germline V gene are KGHDR and SFDVKD. Trimming took 5 bases from V and 9 from J; bases not matched to a gene: 6. The CDR3 spans 14 residues. DNA of the CDR3: TGTGCCACCAGTGTTCAGCGGGGGGGCGTTGAGCAGTTCTTC. Amino acids: CATSVQRGGVEQFF.

This chain uses TRBV5-1 with TRBJ2-3, with D possibly matching TRBD1 (6 bases). The germline V and J ends were trimmed by 0 bases and 0 bases, with 11 bases remaining between them. The length of the CDR3 is 16 residues. Germline CDR1 SGHRS, CDR2 YFSETQ. CDR3 region: CASSLETGMSTDTQYF. DNA of the CDR3: TGCGCCAGCAGCTTGGAGACAGGCATGAGCACAGATACGCAGTATTTT.

The chain couples TRBV28 to TRBJ1-4; tentative D call: TRBD1 (6 bases). The CDR3 runs to 16 residues. V dropped 6 bases and J dropped 7 bases, with 21 bases sitting between them. Germline CDR1 reads MDHEN; CDR2 reads SYDVKM. The CDR3 DNA is TGTGCCAGCAGCCTACGTCTACAGGGTGGTAGTGAAAAACTGTTTTTT. It translates to CASSLRLQGGSEKLFF.

This clone was recorded only once. The chain carries TRBV5-4 and TRBJ2-1; D is possibly TRBD2 (6 bases). This CDR3 has 16 residues. CDR1 and CDR2 from the germline V gene are SGHNT and YYREEE (reference sequence). V lost 4 bases and J lost 3, with 17 bases in between. In nucleotides, the CDR3 is TGTGCCAGCAGCGCCGGGGACTGGGGAGTCTACAATGAGCAGTTCTTC. This codes for CASSAGDWGVYNEQFF.